A single sample gave rise to the 21 T cell receptor beta chains below, sequenced in a study of OX40 agonist ivuxolimab in advanced cancers. Libraries were prepared by immunoSEQ multiplex PCR; TCRdb keeps only in-frame clonotypes and omits some of them. The repertoire holds 150,000 to 190,000 clones, with 85% to 95% as singletons. Sequencing was performed on CD4+ or CD8+ T cells sorted from blood, taken in a trial of the OX40 agonist ivuxolimab. These receptors came from an adult with an advanced solid tumor such as melanoma, head and neck, liver or kidney cancer.

A single count supports this clone. The chain joins TRBV11-3 to TRBJ1-1; D uncertain. The ends were cut back, 5 bases at V and 1 base at J, with 8 bases in the middle. This CDR3 region has 13 residues. Germline CDR1 reads SGHNT; CDR2 reads YENEEA. The CDR3 loop is CASSREQNTEAFF. In DNA, the CDR3 is TGTGCCAGCAGCCGAGAACAGAACACTGAAGCTTTCTTT.

The chain links TRBV5-1 to TRBJ1-5; D is unclear. Germline CDR1 is SGHRS and CDR2 is YFSETQ. The germline V and J ends were trimmed by 0 bases and 0 bases, with 4 bases remaining between them. The CDR3 covers 14 residues. CDR3 DNA: TGCGCCAGCAGCTTGGACCTTAGCAATCAGCCCCAGCATTTT. Translating it yields CASSLDLSNQPQHF.

The chain uses TRBV28 and TRBJ1-2; D is ambiguous. Germline V lookup: CDR1 MDHEN, CDR2 SYDVKM. CDR3 length: 14 residues. The ends were cut back, 3 bases at V and 2 bases at J, with 10 bases in the middle. The CDR3, as DNA: TGTGCCAGCAGTTTGACCAACGGGAACTATGGCTACACCTTC. As protein: CASSLTNGNYGYTF.

The rearrangement joins TRBV4-3 to TRBJ2-5, with TRBD1 identical over 11 bases. Germline V gives CDR1 LGHNA, CDR2 YSLEER. V was clipped by 4 bases and J by 5 bases; unmatched bases: 6. The CDR3 is 15 residues long. CDR3 DNA: TGCGCCAGCAGCCCTCGGACAGGGGGCGCGGAGACCCAGTACTTC. As protein: CASSPRTGGAETQYF.

The genes are TRBV5-1 and TRBJ1-2; D perhaps matches TRBD1 (6 bases). The CDR3 sequence is 13 residues long. Trimming took 1 base from V and 5 from J, leaving 9 bases between them. From germline, CDR1 is SGHRS and CDR2 YFSETQ. CDR3 in DNA: TGCGCCAGCAGCTTGCAGGGGCCGTATGGCTACACCTTC. Translated, it gives CASSLQGPYGYTF. Variable domain in full (rest from reference TRBV5-1 and TRBJ1-2): KAGVTQTPRYLIKTRGQQVTLSCSPISGHRSVSWYQQTPGQGLQFLFEYFSETQRNKGNFPGRFSGRQFSNSRSEMNVSTLELGDSALYLCASSLQGPYGYTFGSGTRLTVV.

The CDR3 DNA reads as TGTGCCAGCAGCTTGGGTGCTAGCATGAGGCCCGAATACAATGAGCAGTTCTTC. It specifies CASSLGASMRPEYNEQFF. This chain uses TRBV5-5 with TRBJ2-1, with D possibly being TRBD2 (5 bases). Germline V gives CDR1 SGHKS, CDR2 YYEKEE (reference sequence). V was trimmed by 0 bases and J by 4 bases, leaving 20 bases between them. This CDR3 is built from 18 residues.

The chain employs TRBV9 and TRBJ2-3, with 9 bases aligning to TRBD2. The germline V gene has CDR1 SGDLS and CDR2 YYNGEE. The CDR3 has 15 amino acids. V lost 5 bases to trimming and J lost 6 bases; unmatched junction nucleotides: 10. CDR3 nucleotide sequence: TGTGCCAGCAGTACGACTAGCGGCATCGCCGATACGCAGTATTTT. This codes for CASSTTSGIADTQYF.

The chain carries TRBV21-1 and TRBJ1-1; the DNA was not compared with TRBD1, the D call given in the table. TRBV21-1 is given as a pseudogene. This CDR3 spans 13 amino acids. The chain's CDR3 is CAISHPGCTEAFF. CDR3 bases: TGTGCCATCTCACACCCAGGGTGCACTGAAGCTTTCTTT.

The chain uses TRBV1 and TRBJ2-6. TRBV1 is a documented pseudogene. The CDR3 length is 16 residues. The CDR3 nucleotides are TGCACCAGCAGCCGATTAAGTTTGTGTCGGGCCAACGTCCTGACTTTC. Translating gives CTSSRLSLCRANVLTF.

In this sample, this clone turned up a few times. The chain is built from TRBV5-8 and TRBJ1-6; weak D call: TRBD1 (5 bases). This CDR3 spans 14 amino acids. Germline V lookup: CDR1 SGHTS, CDR2 YDEGEE. Trimming took 3 bases from V and 7 from J, leaving 11 bases between them. CDR3 loop: CASSSGRTNSPLHF. CDR3 nucleotides: TGTGCCAGCAGCTCCGGACGGACAAATTCACCCCTCCACTTT.

The chain employs TRBV2 and TRBJ2-3, with D possibly being TRBD2 (6 bases). Between the trimmed V and J ends, which lost 4 bases and 1 base, there was a span of 15 bases. This CDR3 spans 16 amino acids. Germline V lookup: CDR1 SNHLY, CDR2 FYNNEI. The CDR3 sequence: CASSGDRASGTDTQYF. The CDR3 DNA is TGTGCCAGCAGTGGGGATCGGGCTAGCGGCACAGATACGCAGTATTTT.

The chain combines TRBV5-1 with TRBJ1-5; D is unclear. Germline-derived CDR1 and CDR2 are SGHRS and YFSETQ. V dropped 1 base and J dropped 0 bases, with 20 bases sitting between them. The CDR3 loop spans 19 amino acids. The DNA for the CDR3 is TGCGCCAGCAGCTTGTTACCGCGCTCTGGCCCTTATAGCAATCAGCCCCAGCATTTT. Encoded protein: CASSLLPRSGPYSNQPQHF.

The chain has TRBV5-1 and TRBJ2-3; D unresolved. Trimming took off 1 base at V and 0 bases at J, with 9 bases between the two ends. CDR3 length: 15 amino acids. The germline CDR1 and CDR2 sequences are SGHRS and YFSETQ. CDR3 residues: CASSLNLGSTDTQYF. CDR3 nucleotides: TGCGCCAGCAGCTTGAATCTTGGGAGCACAGATACGCAGTATTTT.

The chain couples TRBV4-1 to TRBJ2-6; unclear D gene. Trimming pared 5 bases from V and 0 bases from J, leaving 11 bases between. Germline lookup yields CDR1 MGHRA and CDR2 YSYEKL. There are 16 residues in the CDR3. The CDR3 region is CASSSRERSGANVLTF. The CDR3 coding sequence is TGCGCCAGCAGCTCCCGCGAACGCTCTGGGGCCAACGTCCTGACTTTC.

The rearrangement links TRBV14 to TRBJ1-4; D is possibly TRBD1 (5 bases). The CDR3 has 16 amino acids. Germline V gene lookup returns CDR1 SGHDN and CDR2 FVKESK. The V end was cut by 4 bases, the J end by 8 bases, with 20 bases between. The CDR3 reads CASSPYQPRGAEKLFF. CDR3 bases: TGTGCCAGCAGCCCTTACCAACCGAGAGGGGCCGAAAAACTGTTTTTT. The entire variable domain, with the rest obtained from reference TRBV14 and TRBJ1-4, is as follows: EAGVTQFPSHSVIEKGQTVTLRCDPISGHDNLYWYRRVMGKEIKFLLHFVKESKQDESGMPNNRFLAERTGGTYSTLKVQPAELEDSGVYFCASSPYQPRGAEKLFFGSGTQLSVL.

This clone was counted only a few times. J is TRBJ1-5 and V is TRBV7-9; 8 nucleotides agree with TRBD1. Looked up from germline, CDR1 is SEHNR and CDR2 is FQNEAQ (reference sequence). Trimming removed 5 bases from V and 7 bases from J; junction bases left unmatched: 1. This CDR3 contains 12 residues. CDR3 in DNA: TGTGCCAGCAGCCGACAGGGGCAGCCCCAGCATTTT. Its translation is CASSRQGQPQHF.

The chain carries TRBV4-1 and TRBJ1-2; D unclear. Trimming took off 1 base at V and 7 bases at J, with 7 bases between the two ends. Germline CDR1 and CDR2: MGHRA and YSYEKL. The CDR3 is 12 residues long. CDR3 protein: CASSQGSSGYTF. As DNA, the CDR3 is TGCGCCAGCAGCCAAGGCAGCTCTGGCTACACCTTC.

The CDR3 DNA reads TGTGCCAGCAGCTTGAGGGCCCAGAGCTCTGGGGCCAACGTCCTGACTTTC. It yields the protein CASSLRAQSSGANVLTF. The chain carries TRBV7-8 and TRBJ2-6, with TRBD2 as a possible D gene (5 bases). Germline V gene lookup returns CDR1 SGHVS and CDR2 FQNEAQ. V lost 3 bases to trimming and J lost 0 bases, with 12 bases between them. There are 17 residues in the CDR3.

V usage is TRBV6-5 and J usage is TRBJ2-3; D tentatively reads TRBD1 or TRBD2 (6 bases each). Germline CDR1 is MNHEY and CDR2 is SVGAGI. The ends were cut back, 5 bases at V and 5 bases at J, with 17 bases in the middle. There are 15 residues in the CDR3. CDR3 DNA: TGTGCCAGCAGTCCCAGCGGGCTAGGGGGAGATACGCAGTATTTT. Translated, it gives CASSPSGLGGDTQYF.

The J gene is TRBJ1-3, the V gene TRBV15; D uncertain. This CDR3 has 15 amino acids. Germline lookup yields CDR1 LNHNV and CDR2 YYDKDF (reference sequence). V was pared by 0 bases and J by 0 bases, with 6 bases between. CDR3 sequence reads: CATSRDGVSGNTIYF. The CDR3 DNA follows: TGTGCCACCAGCAGAGACGGGGTCTCTGGAAACACCATATATTTT.

This chain connects TRBV7-8 to TRBJ1-5; D uncertain. The germline gives CDR1 SGHVS, CDR2 FQNEAQ. Trimming removed 1 base at V and 4 bases at J, with 11 bases between. CDR3 length equals 15 residues. CDR3 in DNA: TGTGCCAGCAGCTTAGTAGCGACCGAGAATCAGCCCCAGCATTTT. Protein sequence: CASSLVATENQPQHF.